Listed below are T cell receptor beta chains from one sample, sequenced in a study of blood T cell repertoires in COVID-19. Produced via immunoSEQ multiplex PCR; TCRdb's table is partial and in-frame only. The sample includes under 500,000 clones, 85% to 90% of them seen just once. The material sequenced was PBMCs or T cells enriched from blood (not recorded which). Receptors were obtained from a man younger than 40 who had recovered from COVID-19. The CDR3 runs from the conserved cysteine through the conserved F or W. The D gene is left open where the match is weak. Where a row states a size, it is once, few, many or the class of an expanded clone; other rows omit it.

cdr3_aa,cdr3_nt,d_call,clone_size,v_call,j_call
CASSQAAGMAGELFF,TGTGCCAGCAGCCAAGCGGCGGGTATGGCCGGGGAGCTGTTTTTT,NA,NA,TRBV4-2,TRBJ2-2
CASSGSGQGYEQYF,TGTGCCAGCAGCGGTTCGGGACAGGGCTACGAGCAGTACTTC,TRBD1,NA,TRBV7-9,TRBJ2-7
CASSSLQGYEQYF,TGTGCCAGCAGCTCTTTACAGGGCTACGAGCAGTACTTC,NA,NA,TRBV28,TRBJ2-7
CAWSVSRGGYTF,TGTGCCTGGAGTGTATCGCGGGGTGGCTACACCTTC,NA,NA,TRBV30,TRBJ1-2
CASSSKGPRYEAFF,TGTGCCAGCAGCTCCAAGGGGCCCCGTTATGAAGCTTTCTTT,NA,once,TRBV11-2,TRBJ1-1
CASTFGTSGGRNTGELFF,TGTGCCAGCACCTTCGGGACTAGCGGGGGCAGGAACACCGGGGAGCTGTTTTTT,TRBD2,NA,TRBV5-4,TRBJ2-2
CASSLPTVRMFGNTIYF,TGTGCCAGCAGTTTACCGACAGTCCGCATGTTCGGAAACACCATATATTTT,NA,NA,TRBV28,TRBJ1-3
CASSPGLAGYEQYF,TGCGCCAGCAGCCCGGGACTAGCGGGATACGAGCAGTACTTC,TRBD2,NA,TRBV4-1,TRBJ2-7
CASKRGQGSTDTQYF,TGTGCCAGCAAGCGAGGGCAGGGGAGCACAGATACGCAGTATTTT,NA,NA,TRBV2,TRBJ2-3
CASSLEDLNTEAFF,TGCGCCAGCAGCTTGGAGGACTTAAACACTGAAGCTTTCTTT,NA,NA,TRBV5-1,TRBJ1-1
CAWSPQDYGYTF,TGTGCCTGGAGTCCACAAGACTATGGCTACACCTTC,NA,NA,TRBV30,TRBJ1-2
CASSFDSYEQYF,TGCGCCAGCAGTTTTGACAGTTACGAGCAGTACTTC,NA,NA,TRBV5-1,TRBJ2-7
CASRLTGQNNEQFF,TGTGCCAGCAGACTGACAGGGCAAAACAATGAGCAGTTCTTC,TRBD1,NA,TRBV6-4,TRBJ2-1
CASSPELTGNTIYF,TGTGCCAGCAGCCCCGAGCTCACTGGAAACACCATATATTTT,NA,NA,TRBV3-1/TRBV3-2,TRBJ1-3
CASSPWTANTDTQYF,TGTGCCAGCAGTCCGTGGACTGCCAACACAGATACGCAGTATTTT,NA,NA,TRBV28,TRBJ2-3
CASTSPLDQQYF,TGTGCCAGCACTAGTCCCCTTGACCAGCAGTACTTC,NA,NA,TRBV28,TRBJ2-7
CAWSVLRTRGDYNEQFF,TGTGCCTGGAGTGTTTTGAGGACCCGCGGGGACTACAATGAGCAGTTCTTC,NA,NA,TRBV30,TRBJ2-1
CSTTFGVADTQYF,TGCAGCACCACCTTTGGAGTGGCAGATACGCAGTATTTT,NA,NA,TRBV29-1,TRBJ2-3
CASSLYEGTGANVLTF,TGTGCCAGCAGCTTGTACGAGGGTACGGGGGCCAACGTCCTGACTTTC,NA,few,TRBV5-8,TRBJ2-6
CASSQTSGSIYEQYF,TGTGCCAGCAGCCAGACTAGCGGGAGTATCTACGAGCAGTACTTC,TRBD2,NA,TRBV7-2,TRBJ2-7
CATSEGGRHDEQYF,TGTGCCACCAGTGAAGGCGGGCGGCATGACGAGCAGTACTTC,NA,NA,TRBV24-1,TRBJ2-7
CASSRSVNSPLHF,TGTGCCAGCTCTAGGTCGGTTAATTCACCCCTCCACTTT,NA,NA,TRBV27,TRBJ1-6
CASSYSAGSTDTQYF,TGTGCCAGCAGTTACTCTGCGGGTAGCACAGATACGCAGTATTTT,NA,NA,TRBV6-5,TRBJ2-3
CASRFTVAGELFF,TGTGCCAGCAGGTTCACGGTAGCCGGGGAGCTGTTTTTT,NA,NA,TRBV2,TRBJ2-2
CASSQGGSFNQPQHF,TGTGCCAGCAGCCAGGGAGGCAGTTTTAATCAGCCCCAGCATTTT,NA,NA,TRBV7-2,TRBJ1-5
CASSQGQGIGGYTF,TGTGCCAGCAGCCAAGGGCAGGGGATAGGGGGCTACACCTTC,NA,NA,TRBV4-2,TRBJ1-2
CASSVAPSGLAGVDYEQYF,TGTGCCAGCAGCGTAGCCCCATCGGGACTAGCGGGAGTTGACTACGAGCAGTACTTC,TRBD2,NA,TRBV9,TRBJ2-7
CASSSTVAGAAIQYF,TGTGCCAGCAGCTCGACAGTAGCGGGAGCGGCCATTCAGTACTTC,TRBD2,NA,TRBV5-6,TRBJ2-4
CASSDVTHEQYF,TGTGCCAGCAGTGATGTGACACACGAGCAGTACTTC,NA,NA,TRBV6-1,TRBJ2-7
CASSLPTVSYNEQFF,TGTGCCAGCAGCTTGCCTACCGTCTCCTACAATGAGCAGTTCTTC,NA,few,TRBV5-6,TRBJ2-1
CASLEVAGVGEQYF,TGTGCCAGCCTCGAGGTAGCGGGAGTCGGCGAGCAGTACTTC,TRBD2,NA,TRBV6-5,TRBJ2-7
CASSQDHGGKDTQYF,TGTGCCAGCAGCCAAGATCACGGGGGGAAGGACACGCAGTATTTT,TRBD2,NA,TRBV3-1/TRBV3-2,TRBJ2-3
CASRRENYNSPLHF,TGTGCCAGCAGGCGGGAGAACTATAATTCACCCCTCCACTTT,NA,NA,TRBV5-6,TRBJ1-6
CASSPGLAGYNEQFF,TGTGCCAGCAGCCCAGGACTAGCGGGATACAATGAGCAGTTCTTC,TRBD2,NA,TRBV7-3,TRBJ2-1
CAGGKRGSYEQYF,TGTGCCGGAGGGAAGAGGGGCTCCTACGAGCAGTACTTC,NA,NA,TRBV30,TRBJ2-7
CASSPAGGLVEKLFF,TGTGCCAGCAGCCCAGCGGGGGGCTTAGTTGAAAAACTGTTTTTT,NA,NA,TRBV9,TRBJ1-4
CASSRSGHDNEQFF,TGTGCCAGCTCACGGAGCGGGCATGACAATGAGCAGTTCTTC,NA,NA,TRBV18,TRBJ2-1
CASSESGLDYGYTF,TGCGCCAGCAGTGAGTCGGGACTAGACTATGGCTACACCTTC,NA,NA,TRBV10-2,TRBJ1-2
CASRAMLDVYTF,TGTGCCTCCCGAGCCATGCTAGACGTCTACACCTTC,NA,few,TRBV19,TRBJ1-2
CASSLAGAPFGYTF,TGTGCCAGCAGCTTGGCCGGAGCCCCCTTTGGCTACACCTTC,NA,NA,TRBV11-2,TRBJ1-2
CASSIDQLRSPNEQYF,TGTGCCAGTAGTATAGATCAACTTAGGAGTCCGAACGAGCAGTACTTC,NA,NA,TRBV19,TRBJ2-7
CASIRNRDGYTF,TGTGCCAGCATCCGTAACAGGGATGGCTACACCTTC,NA,NA,TRBV12-3/TRBV12-4,TRBJ1-2
CASSETGTTKVDGYTF,TGTGCCAGCAGTGAAACCGGGACTACCAAGGTGGATGGCTACACCTTC,NA,NA,TRBV6-1,TRBJ1-2
CASSVGDREKTEAFF,TGTGCCAGCAGCGTAGGGGACAGGGAGAAGACTGAAGCTTTCTTT,TRBD1,NA,TRBV9,TRBJ1-1
CASSYSGLAGNIQYF,TGTGCCAGCAGTTACTCGGGACTAGCGGGTAACATTCAGTACTTC,TRBD2,NA,TRBV6-5,TRBJ2-4
CAISRDRTYEQYF,TGTGCCATCAGCCGGGACAGGACCTACGAGCAGTACTTC,TRBD1,NA,TRBV10-3,TRBJ2-7
CASSSGQDTDTQYF,TGTGCCAGCAGCTCTGGACAGGACACAGATACGCAGTATTTT,TRBD1,NA,TRBV27,TRBJ2-3
CASGTSSGTGTSYGLMNTEAFF,TGTGCTAGTGGCACATCATCCGGGACAGGTACATCTTATGGGCTTATGAACACTGAAGCTTTCTTT,TRBD1,NA,TRBV12-5,TRBJ1-1
CASSPLGGAGKPQHF,TGTGCCAGCAGTCCCCTCGGGGGGGCGGGTAAGCCCCAGCATTTT,NA,NA,TRBV27,TRBJ1-5
CASSFPGQGMGTQYF,TGTGCCAGCAGCTTTCCGGGACAGGGCATGGGTACGCAGTATTTT,TRBD1,NA,TRBV5-4,TRBJ2-3
CASSLAGYTEAFF,TGTGCCAGCAGCTTGGCAGGGTACACTGAAGCTTTCTTT,NA,NA,TRBV5-4,TRBJ1-1
CASSRDLEGYGYTF,TGTGCCAGCAGTCGAGACCTTGAGGGCTATGGCTACACCTTC,NA,NA,TRBV28,TRBJ1-2